This T cell receptor (beta chain) emerged from a study of breast tumors, draining lymph nodes, adjacent tissues. A note on this clonotype: What it recognizes is unknown.

Axillary draining lymph nodes of breast cancer patients supplied the node samples. One entry per CDR3 protein, called by TCRdb with MiXCR from the multiplex PCR reads. The data contain tens of thousands of distinct CDR3 sequences, roughly 29% of them singletons. Germline V CDR1 and CDR2: SGHTA, FQGNSA. There are 13 residues in the CDR3. V shed 1 base and J shed 1 base, with 5 bases lying between them. Study observations and caveats: Most tumor T cells seemingly derive from lymph node, then expand in tumor. Tumor repertoires ranked between lymph nodes and nontumor tissue in diversity, with V and J gene preferences.

The V call is TRBV7-2, the J call TRBJ2-7; D unresolved. The sequenced sample was axillary lymph node tissue. This receptor was obtained from a female donor with breast cancer. Some clones in this sample may be carry-over from other donors' samples. Here the CDR3 reads CASSLDGSYEQYF. For the CDR3, the DNA is TGTGCCAGCAGCTTAGACGGGTCCTACGAGCAGTACTTC.